Shown below are 13 T cell receptor beta chains from a single sample sequenced in a study of Ad26.COV2.S vaccination and SARS-CoV-2 variants listed by TCRdb under 2021. Library generation was performed with the immunoSEQ multiplex PCR assay. Here the immuneACCESS table is served through TCRdb, limited to in-frame sequences with V and J called. Missing clones are a known gap in these copies; in checked studies unresolved V genes cover under half, and the rest lacks a known reason. The sample profile shows a few hundred thousand clones; 83% of them were found once. The top ten constitute roughly 7.4% of the sample. Reading the label with the study, this specimen's treatment or condition is: over 15 received Ad26.COV2.S at low or high dose, single or two shots; about five received placebo; per-sample allocation not given. For vaccine and placebo recipients, the sequenced repertoires came from samples collected on day 63 after the first injection.

The sample here was peripheral blood, taken in a trial of Ad26.COV2.S vaccine versus placebo. These receptors came from a person between 18 and 59 years old who received the Ad26.COV2.S COVID-19 vaccine or a placebo.

This clone was seen a handful of times. V is TRBV24-1 and J is TRBJ2-3, with TRBD2 as a possible D gene (6 bases). V lost 3 bases and J 6 bases, leaving 15 bases between the germline ends. CDR3 length: 15 residues. Germline V gene sequence: CDR1 KGHDR, CDR2 SFDVKD. In DNA form, the CDR3 reads TGTGCCACCAGTGATAGCGGAGGGGCAAGCGATACGCAGTATTTT. Its protein product is CATSDSGGASDTQYF.

The chain links TRBV7-3 to TRBJ2-1; D is possibly TRBD1 or TRBD2 (5 bases each). Germline CDR1 is SGHTA and CDR2 is FQGTGA. V lost 5 bases and J 5 bases, leaving 16 bases between the germline ends. There are 15 residues in the CDR3. Here the CDR3 reads CASSAIPGADNEQFF. DNA for the CDR3: TGTGCCAGCAGCGCAATCCCCGGGGCGGACAATGAGCAGTTCTTC. Drawing the rest from reference TRBV7-3 and TRBJ2-1, the complete variable domain is GAGVSQTPSNKVTEKGKYVELRCDPISGHTALYWYRQSLGQGPEFLIYFQGTGAADDSGLPNDRFFAVRPEGSVSTLKIQRTERGDSAVYLCASSAIPGADNEQFFGPGTRLTVL.

The chain carries TRBV2 and TRBJ2-1, with TRBD2 as a possible D gene (6 bases). Germline lookup yields CDR1 SNHLY and CDR2 FYNNEI. This CDR3 contains 12 residues. Trimming pared 7 bases from V and 7 bases from J, leaving 11 bases between. The CDR3 nucleotides read TGTGCCAGCATGTGGCGGGGAAATGAGCAGTTCTTC. It yields the protein CASMWRGNEQFF.

This chain uses TRBV9 with TRBJ1-2; D unclear. The CDR3 contains 11 residues. Germline assignment: CDR1 SGDLS and CDR2 YYNGEE. V was cut by 4 bases and J by 10 bases, with 11 bases left in between. The CDR3 region is CASSTRQAYTF. The CDR3, as DNA: TGTGCCAGCAGCACACGACAAGCCTACACCTTC.

This chain uses TRBV1 with TRBJ2-3; no check of the table's D call, TRBD2, against the DNA was made. TRBV1 is a recognized pseudogene. This CDR3 is 16 amino acids long. The CDR3 region has the DNA TGCACCAGCAGCCAAGGGACTAGCGGGAGGGCAGATACGCAGTATTTT. Its translation: CTSSQGTSGRADTQYF.

The gene calls are TRBV5-4 and TRBJ2-5, with 13 bases lining up with TRBD2. Germline V gene lookup returns CDR1 SGHNT and CDR2 YYREEE (reference sequence). This CDR3 comprises 16 residues. V was pared by 4 bases and J by 5 bases, with 8 bases of the junction left unmatched. CDR3 residues: CASSHTSGGAGETQYF. The CDR3 DNA reads TGTGCCAGCAGCCACACTAGCGGGGGGGCCGGGGAGACCCAGTACTTC.

The chain has TRBV11-2 and TRBJ2-1; D gene unclear. V lost 0 bases and J lost 6, with 6 bases in between. Germline CDR1 SGHAT, CDR2 FQNNGV. This CDR3 region has 13 residues. The DNA for the CDR3 is TGTGCCAGCAGCTTAGAGGTCGTCAATGAGCAGTTCTTC. Translating gives CASSLEVVNEQFF. Full variable domain (remainder filled in from reference TRBV11-2 and TRBJ2-1): EAGVAQSPRYKIIEKRQSVAFWCNPISGHATLYWYQQILGQGPKLLIQFQNNGVVDDSQLPKDRFSAERLKGVDSTLKIQPAKLEDSAVYLCASSLEVVNEQFFGPGTRLTVL.

The chain uses TRBV5-1 and TRBJ2-1, with 7 bases identical to TRBD1. In germline, CDR1 is SGHRS, CDR2 YFSETQ. After removal of 2 bases from V and 2 bases from J, the junction contained 4 bases not matched to a gene. CDR3 length: 15 amino acids. In DNA form, the CDR3 reads TGCGCCAGCAGCTTTACAGGGGCTACCTACAATGAGCAGTTCTTC. Its translation: CASSFTGATYNEQFF.

The chain combines TRBV18 with TRBJ1-5; D is uncertain. This CDR3 region has 13 residues. Per the germline V gene, CDR1 is KGHSH and CDR2 is LQKENI. V was trimmed by 4 bases and J by 5 bases, leaving 9 bases between them. The CDR3 DNA is TGTGCCAGCTCACATGGTAGGGATCAGCCCCAGCATTTT. Protein product: CASSHGRDQPQHF.

This clone was recorded once. This rearrangement joins TRBV5-6 to TRBJ2-7; D may be TRBD1 (5 bases). This CDR3 region has 13 residues. Germline lookup yields CDR1 SGHDT and CDR2 YYEEEE. V was clipped by 5 bases and J by 6 bases, with 15 bases between them. In nucleotides, the CDR3 is TGTGCCAGCAGTTCTCAGGGTTCCCTCGAGCAGTACTTC. This codes for CASSSQGSLEQYF.

The V gene is TRBV5-4, the J gene TRBJ2-5; D may match TRBD1 or TRBD2 (7 bases each). The germline V and J ends were trimmed by 4 bases and 4 bases, with 17 bases remaining between them. The germline V gene has CDR1 SGHNT and CDR2 YYREEE (reference sequence). The CDR3 runs to 15 residues. The CDR3 region has the DNA TGTGCCAGCAGCCCAGAGCCAGGGGGGGGAGAGACCCAGTACTTC. Translated, it gives CASSPEPGGGETQYF.

CDR3 residues: CASSGWPGSTRTDTQYF. CDR3 nucleotide sequence: TGTGCCAGCAGCGGGTGGCCGGGGTCGACTCGCACAGATACGCAGTATTTT. This chain uses TRBV7-2 with TRBJ2-3; D is perhaps TRBD2 (5 bases). The CDR3 is 17 amino acids. In germline, CDR1 is SGHTA, CDR2 FQGNSA. Trimming removed 5 bases from V and 1 base from J, with 19 bases in between.

This clone was counted a single time. The rearrangement links TRBV12-5 to TRBJ1-3; D unresolved. The CDR3 extends over 18 amino acids. Trimming removed 3 bases at V and 0 bases at J, with 18 bases between. Germline CDR1 LGHNT, CDR2 FRNRAP. DNA of the CDR3: TGTGCTAGTGGTTTTATTTATGATGGGGAGAACTCTGGAAACACCATATATTTT. Its translation: CASGFIYDGENSGNTIYF. The variable domain in full, completed from reference TRBV12-5 and TRBJ1-3, reads DARVTQTPRHKVTEMGQEVTMRCQPILGHNTVFWYRQTMMQGLELLAYFRNRAPLDDSGMPKDRFSAEMPDATLATLKIQPSEPRDSAVYFCASGFIYDGENSGNTIYFGEGSWLTVV.